These T cell receptor beta chains were read from a single sample in a study of blood T cell repertoires in COVID-19. Clones were sequenced by immunoSEQ multiplex PCR, and TCRdb holds only the in-frame ones, with some missing. Among about half a million clones listed, about 88% were seen once. Sample: peripheral blood. These receptors were taken from a young man with COVID-19, enrolled during active disease. The CDR3 runs from the conserved cysteine through the conserved F or W. The D gene is left open where the match is weak. The size entry is marked missing in some rows and otherwise reads once, few, many or a size class.

TRBJ2-5,-,TRBV29-1,-,TGCAGCACGAAAACAGGGTCAGAGACCCAGTACTTC,CSTKTGSETQYF
TRBJ1-2,TRBD1,TRBV23-1,-,TGCGCCAGCAGTCAATCTCGGCTGGGGACAGGGAATGGCTACACCTTC,CASSQSRLGTGNGYTF
TRBJ2-2,TRBD2,TRBV2,-,TGTGCCAGCATCCTAGGGACTAGCGGCCCTACGGGCACCGGGGAGCTGTTTTTT,CASILGTSGPTGTGELFF
TRBJ1-5,-,TRBV19,-,TGTGCCAGTAGTATAGGCGCGGAATCCAATCAGCCCCAGCATTTT,CASSIGAESNQPQHF
TRBJ2-7,TRBD1,TRBV3-1/TRBV3-2,-,TGTGCCAGCAGCCTTACAGGGGACTCCTACGAGCAGTACTTC,CASSLTGDSYEQYF
TRBJ1-1,TRBD1,TRBV7-2,-,TGTGCCAGCAGCTTAGCTGGGACAGGGAAGACTGAAGCTTTCTTT,CASSLAGTGKTEAFF
TRBJ2-3,-,TRBV27,-,TGTGCCAGCAGTTTTCCCGGGACTAGCACAGATACGCAGTATTTT,CASSFPGTSTDTQYF
TRBJ2-5,-,TRBV28,once,TGTGCCAGCAGTTCCCCGGGACATGCCGGGGCCCAGTACTTC,CASSSPGHAGAQYF
TRBJ2-3,TRBD2,TRBV6-4,-,TGTGCCAGCAGTGACAAGGAGCGGGGAACTAGCACAGATACGCAGTATTTT,CASSDKERGTSTDTQYF
TRBJ2-5,-,TRBV7-6,-,TGTGCCAGCAGCTTAGAGCTAGAGACCCAGTACTTC,CASSLELETQYF
TRBJ2-3,-,TRBV19,-,TGTGCCAGTAGTATAAACGTACTTGATACGCAGTATTTT,CASSINVLDTQYF
TRBJ2-7,TRBD1,TRBV24-1,once,TGTGCCACCAGTGATTCCGGGACAGGGAGCCATTACGAGCAGTACTTC,CATSDSGTGSHYEQYF
TRBJ2-3,-,TRBV4-1,-,TGCGCCAGCAGCCAAGTGAGAAGGGACTCAGGTCGAGATACGCAGTATTTT,CASSQVRRDSGRDTQYF
TRBJ2-1,-,TRBV24-1,-,TGTGCCACCAGTGATCCTCGACAAGTCAATGAGCAGTTCTTC,CATSDPRQVNEQFF
TRBJ1-2,-,TRBV11-2,-,TGTGCCAGCAGCTTAGAAGCGGGGGCCAATGGCTACACCTTC,CASSLEAGANGYTF
TRBJ1-5,TRBD1,TRBV7-8,-,TGTGCCAGCAGCTTGACAGGGGTCCAGCCCCAGCATTTT,CASSLTGVQPQHF
TRBJ1-5,-,TRBV19,-,TGTGCCAGTAGTGCCTTCGAGGTTTTCGAGCAGCCCCAGCATTTT,CASSAFEVFEQPQHF
TRBJ2-5,-,TRBV7-9,-,TGTGCCAGCAGCCCCAACCCGGGACAAAGGGAGACCCAGTACTTC,CASSPNPGQRETQYF
TRBJ1-1,TRBD1,TRBV3-1/TRBV3-2,-,TGTGCCAGCAGGGGACACAGGGGAGGGAACACTGAAGCTTTCTTT,CASRGHRGGNTEAFF
TRBJ2-7,-,TRBV28,once,TGTGCCAGCAGTCGCGCGACAGGAAGCTCCTACGAGCAGTACTTC,CASSRATGSSYEQYF
TRBJ1-1,TRBD1,TRBV7-9,-,TGTGCCAGCAAGAAACCGGGACAGAGAACAGAAGCTTTCTTT,CASKKPGQRTEAFF
TRBJ2-7,-,TRBV7-8,-,TGTGCCAGCAGCTTAGTTGGGACTCTCTACGAGCAGTACTTC,CASSLVGTLYEQYF
TRBJ2-7,-,TRBV5-1,-,TGCGCCAGCAGCCCAGGAGAGGGAAGAGAGCAGTACTTC,CASSPGEGREQYF
TRBJ2-1,-,TRBV19,-,TGTGCCAGTAAGGGGAGGAACAATGAGCAGTTCTTC,CASKGRNNEQFF
TRBJ1-2,-,TRBV15,-,TGTGCCACCAGCAGCCCAGGGAATTATGGCTACACCTTC,CATSSPGNYGYTF
TRBJ1-2,TRBD1,TRBV30,-,TGTGCCTGGGATACAGGGGGCTATGGCTACACCTTC,CAWDTGGYGYTF